The subject of this entry is one T cell receptor (beta chain). The sample originates from a study of blood T cell repertoires in COVID-19. Study in general: Researchers got acute and convalescent COVID-19 samples from the United States, Italy and Spain. Sources were T cells, B-cell-depleted T cells, or PBMCs; the material itself was cDNA or gDNA.

Some clones are missing from TCRdb's copy, which holds only in-frame ones; the method was immunoSEQ multiplex PCR. Here the sample spans roughly 300,000 clones, 80% to 90% being singletons. The TCR was taken from a man between 18 and 35 years old who had recovered from COVID-19. The specimen was peripheral blood.

The CDR3 is CASSLEGTGVEKLFF. The CDR3 DNA sequence: TGCGCCAGCAGCTTGGAGGGGACAGGGGTTGAAAAACTGTTTTTT. The chain employs TRBV5-1 and TRBJ1-4, with 10 nucleotides matching TRBD1. Germline trimming cut 0 bases from V and 7 bases from J; bases unmatched to any gene: 3. CDR1 is SGHRS, CDR2 YFSETQ, per germline. There are 15 residues in the CDR3. The whole variable domain, filled in from reference TRBV5-1 and TRBJ1-4, reads KAGVTQTPRYLIKTRGQQVTLSCSPISGHRSVSWYQQTPGQGLQFLFEYFSETQRNKGNFPGRFSGRQFSNSRSEMNVSTLELGDSALYLCASSLEGTGVEKLFFGSGTQLSVL.